The entry below gives a single T cell receptor (beta chain) sequence along with its context. The antigen remains unidentified. TCRdb itself ran the reads through MiXCR, one entry per CDR3 protein. The data contain 50,000 or so distinct CDR3 sequences, roughly 20% of them singletons. This sample was included in a study of T cell repertoires in cytomegalovirus infection. Whole-study findings and limits: Of the TCR beta families, the public ones yielded a cumulative frequency that identified carriers of CMV plus the relevant HLA.

The clonotype was recovered from a human donor in good health (CMV status not recorded). Some clones in this sample may be carry-over from other donors' samples. Input material: PBMCs, sequenced either directly or after in vitro stimulation (not recorded which).

The CDR3 DNA sequence: TGTGCCAGCACCCGGGACCCGGGGACAGATACGCAGTATTTT. Residues: CASTRDPGTDTQYF. The chain links TRBV2 to TRBJ2-3; D possibly uses TRBD1 or TRBD2 (5 bases each). The length of the CDR3 is 14 residues. Trimming cost V 7 bases and J 3 bases, with 14 bases left between them. From germline, CDR1 is SNHLY and CDR2 FYNNEI.